One sample yielded the 2 T cell receptor beta chains listed below, sequenced in a study of blood T cell repertoires in COVID-19. Sequenced by immunoSEQ multiplex PCR; TCRdb stores in-frame clones only, minus some. The sample consists of some 33,000 clones, roughly 85% of them appearing once. The sequenced sample was peripheral blood. These receptors all come from a human donor in a cohort sampled during active COVID-19.

The V gene is TRBV28, the J gene TRBJ2-5, with D perhaps matching TRBD1 (6 bases). Trimming removed 8 bases from V and 5 bases from J, with 12 bases in between. Germline lookup yields CDR1 MDHEN and CDR2 SYDVKM. This CDR3 is built from 12 residues. CDR3 sequence: CASGQGKETQYF. For the CDR3, the DNA is TGTGCCAGCGGGCAGGGGAAGGAGACCCAGTACTTC. Full variable domain (missing parts from reference TRBV28 and TRBJ2-5): DVKVTQSSRYLVKRTGEKVFLECVQDMDHENMFWYRQDPGLGLRLIYFSYDVKMKEKGDIPEGYSVSREKKERFSLILESASTNQTSMYLCASGQGKETQYFGPGTRLLVL.

This clone was seen only once. This rearrangement joins TRBV28 to TRBJ2-1; D may be TRBD2 (5 bases). V was trimmed by 3 bases and J by 3 bases, leaving 9 bases between them. Germline CDR1 MDHEN, CDR2 SYDVKM. The CDR3 is 14 residues long. The CDR3 sequence is CASSLRGNYNEQFF. Here the CDR3 DNA reads TGTGCCAGCAGTTTGCGAGGGAACTACAATGAGCAGTTCTTC.